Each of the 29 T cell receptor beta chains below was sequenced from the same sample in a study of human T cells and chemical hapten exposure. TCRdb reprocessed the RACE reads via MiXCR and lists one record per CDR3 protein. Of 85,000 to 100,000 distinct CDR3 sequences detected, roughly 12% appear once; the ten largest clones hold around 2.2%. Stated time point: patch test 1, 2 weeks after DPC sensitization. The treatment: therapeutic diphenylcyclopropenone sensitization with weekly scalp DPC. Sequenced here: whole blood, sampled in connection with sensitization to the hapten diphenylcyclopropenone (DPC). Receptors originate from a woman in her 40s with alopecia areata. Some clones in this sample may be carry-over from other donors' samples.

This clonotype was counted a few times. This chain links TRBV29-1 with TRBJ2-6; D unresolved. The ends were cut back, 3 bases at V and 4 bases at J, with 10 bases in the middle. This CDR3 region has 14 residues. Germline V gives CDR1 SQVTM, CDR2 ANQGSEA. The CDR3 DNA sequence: TGCAGCGTTGACAGCTCGGAGGGGGCCAACGTCCTGACTTTC. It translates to CSVDSSEGANVLTF. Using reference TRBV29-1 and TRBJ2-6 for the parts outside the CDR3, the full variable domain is SAVISQKPSRDICQRGTSLTIQCQVDSQVTMMFWYRQQPGQSLTLIATANQGSEATYESGFVIDKFPISRPNLTFSTLTVSNMSPEDSSIYLCSVDSSEGANVLTFGAGSRLTVL.

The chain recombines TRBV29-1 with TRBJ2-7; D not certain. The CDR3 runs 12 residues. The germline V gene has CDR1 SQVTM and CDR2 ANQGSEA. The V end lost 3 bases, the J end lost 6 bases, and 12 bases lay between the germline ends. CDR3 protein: CSVDKGIGEQYF. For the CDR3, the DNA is TGCAGCGTTGATAAGGGAATAGGCGAGCAGTACTTC.

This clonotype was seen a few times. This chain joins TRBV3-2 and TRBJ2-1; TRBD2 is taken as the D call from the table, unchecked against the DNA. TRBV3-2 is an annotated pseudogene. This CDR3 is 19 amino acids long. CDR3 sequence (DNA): TGTGCCAGCAGCCAAGAGAGGGGGACTAGCGGGCTTTCTAAAAATGAGCAGTTCTTC. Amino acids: CASSQERGTSGLSKNEQFF.

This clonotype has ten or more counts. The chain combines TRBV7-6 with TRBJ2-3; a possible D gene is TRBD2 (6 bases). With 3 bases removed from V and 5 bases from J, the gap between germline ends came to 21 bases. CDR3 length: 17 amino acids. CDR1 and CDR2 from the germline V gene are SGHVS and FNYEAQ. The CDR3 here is CASSFRLSERAVDTQYF. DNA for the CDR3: TGTGCCAGCAGCTTCCGACTATCGGAGCGGGCCGTAGATACGCAGTATTTT.

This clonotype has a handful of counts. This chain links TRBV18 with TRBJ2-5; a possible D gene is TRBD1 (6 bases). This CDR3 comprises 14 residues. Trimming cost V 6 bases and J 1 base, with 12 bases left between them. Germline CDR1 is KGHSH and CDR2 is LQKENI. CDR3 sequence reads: CASSQGQIQETQYF. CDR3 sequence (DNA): TGTGCCAGCTCCCAAGGACAGATCCAAGAGACCCAGTACTTC.

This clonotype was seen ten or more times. The CDR3, as DNA: TGTGCCAGCAGCTTAGAACTAGCGATCTACAATGAGCAGTTCTTC. Its translation is CASSLELAIYNEQFF. The chain employs TRBV11-2 and TRBJ2-1; 7 nucleotides match TRBD2. In germline, CDR1 is SGHAT, CDR2 FQNNGV. Trimming took 0 bases from V and 3 from J; bases not matched to a gene: 2. The CDR3 runs 15 residues.

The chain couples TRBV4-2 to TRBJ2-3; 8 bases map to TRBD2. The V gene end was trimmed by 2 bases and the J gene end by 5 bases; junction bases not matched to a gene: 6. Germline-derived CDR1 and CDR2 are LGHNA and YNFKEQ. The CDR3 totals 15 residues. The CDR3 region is CASSQREGGVDTQYF. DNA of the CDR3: TGTGCCAGCAGCCAACGGGAGGGCGGGGTAGATACGCAGTATTTT.

The CDR3 DNA is TGCAGTGCTAGAGTGTCGGGGCTCTCATATCAGCCCCAGCATTTT. Amino acids: CSARVSGLSYQPQHF. The chain uses TRBV20-1 and TRBJ1-5; TRBD1 is a possible D gene (5 bases). The CDR3 runs to 15 residues. Trimming removed 1 base at V and 5 bases at J, with 15 bases between. Germline CDR1 and CDR2: DFQATT and SNEGSKA (reference sequence).

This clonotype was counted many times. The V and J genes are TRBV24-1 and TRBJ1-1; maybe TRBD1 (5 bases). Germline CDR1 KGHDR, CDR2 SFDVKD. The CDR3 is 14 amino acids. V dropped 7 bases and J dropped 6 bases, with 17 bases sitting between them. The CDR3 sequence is CATSGTGHAAEAFF. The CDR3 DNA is TGTGCCACCAGCGGGACCGGACACGCCGCTGAAGCTTTCTTT.

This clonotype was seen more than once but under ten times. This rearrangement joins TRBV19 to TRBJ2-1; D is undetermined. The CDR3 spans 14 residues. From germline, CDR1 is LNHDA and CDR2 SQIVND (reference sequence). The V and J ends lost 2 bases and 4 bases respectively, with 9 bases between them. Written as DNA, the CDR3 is TGTGCCAGTAGTATATCTGACCAATACAATGAGCAGTTCTTC. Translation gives CASSISDQYNEQFF. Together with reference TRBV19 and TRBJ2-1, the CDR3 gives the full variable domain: DGGITQSPKYLFRKEGQNVTLSCEQNLNHDAMYWYRQDPGQGLRLIYYSQIVNDFQKGDIAEGYSVSREKKESFPLTVTSAQKNPTAFYLCASSISDQYNEQFFGPGTRLTVL.

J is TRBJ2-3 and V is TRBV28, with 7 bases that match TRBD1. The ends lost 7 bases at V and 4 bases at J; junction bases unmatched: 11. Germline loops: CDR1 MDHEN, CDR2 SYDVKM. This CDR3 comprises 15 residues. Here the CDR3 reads CASTSAQGVPDTQYF. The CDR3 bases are TGTGCCAGCACCTCAGCTCAGGGGGTCCCAGATACGCAGTATTTT. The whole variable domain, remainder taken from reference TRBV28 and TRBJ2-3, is DVKVTQSSRYLVKRTGEKVFLECVQDMDHENMFWYRQDPGLGLRLIYFSYDVKMKEKGDIPEGYSVSREKKERFSLILESASTNQTSMYLCASTSAQGVPDTQYFGPGTRLTVL.

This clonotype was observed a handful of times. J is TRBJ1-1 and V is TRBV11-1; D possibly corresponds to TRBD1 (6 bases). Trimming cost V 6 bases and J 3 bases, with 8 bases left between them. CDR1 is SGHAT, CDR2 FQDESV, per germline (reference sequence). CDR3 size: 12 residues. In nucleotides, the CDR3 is TGTGCCAGCAGAACAGGGTACACTGAAGCTTTCTTT. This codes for CASRTGYTEAFF.

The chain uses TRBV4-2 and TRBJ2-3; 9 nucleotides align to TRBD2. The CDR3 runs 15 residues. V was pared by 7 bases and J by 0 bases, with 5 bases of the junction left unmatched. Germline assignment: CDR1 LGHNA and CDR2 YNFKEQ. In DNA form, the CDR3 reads TGTGCCAGCACCGAACTAGCGGGTAGCACAGATACGCAGTATTTT. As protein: CASTELAGSTDTQYF.

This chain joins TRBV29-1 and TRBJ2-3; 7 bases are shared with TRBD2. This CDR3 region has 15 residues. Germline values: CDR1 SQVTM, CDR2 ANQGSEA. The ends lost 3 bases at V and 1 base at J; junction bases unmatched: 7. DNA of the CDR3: TGCAGCGTTGATTGGGCTAGCGGACGCACAGATACGCAGTATTTT. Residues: CSVDWASGRTDTQYF.

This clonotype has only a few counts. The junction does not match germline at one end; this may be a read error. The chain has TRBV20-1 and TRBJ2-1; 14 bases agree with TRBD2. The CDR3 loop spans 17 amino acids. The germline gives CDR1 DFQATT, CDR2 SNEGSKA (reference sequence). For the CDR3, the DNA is TGCAGTGCCAGAGGACTAGCGGGAGGCATCTCCTACAATGAGCAGTTCTTC. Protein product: CSARGLAGGISYNEQFF.

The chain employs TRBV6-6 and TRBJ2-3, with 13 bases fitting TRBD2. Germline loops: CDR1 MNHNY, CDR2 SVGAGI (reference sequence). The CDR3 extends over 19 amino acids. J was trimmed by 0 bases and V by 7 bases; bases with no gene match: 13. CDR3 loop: CASTRLRLAGGRSTDTQYF. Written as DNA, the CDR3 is TGTGCCAGCACCCGACTCCGACTAGCGGGAGGAAGGAGCACAGATACGCAGTATTTT.

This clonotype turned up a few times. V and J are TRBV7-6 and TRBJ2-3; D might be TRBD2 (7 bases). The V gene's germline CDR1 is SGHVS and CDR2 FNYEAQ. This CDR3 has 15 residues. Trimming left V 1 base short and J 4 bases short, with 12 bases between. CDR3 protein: CASSLGGGRADTQYF. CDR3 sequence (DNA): TGTGCCAGCAGCTTAGGGGGGGGCCGGGCAGATACGCAGTATTTT.

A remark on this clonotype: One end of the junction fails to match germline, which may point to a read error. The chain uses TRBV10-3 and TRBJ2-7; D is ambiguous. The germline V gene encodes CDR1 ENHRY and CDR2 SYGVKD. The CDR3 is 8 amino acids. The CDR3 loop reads CAISPRDF. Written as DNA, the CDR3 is TGTGCCATCTCCCCGAGAGACTTC.

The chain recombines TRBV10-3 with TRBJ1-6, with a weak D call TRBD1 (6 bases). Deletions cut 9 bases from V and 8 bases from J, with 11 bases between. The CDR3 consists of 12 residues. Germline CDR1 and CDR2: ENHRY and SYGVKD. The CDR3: CAIWAGDSPLHF. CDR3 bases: TGTGCCATTTGGGCAGGGGATTCACCCCTCCACTTT.

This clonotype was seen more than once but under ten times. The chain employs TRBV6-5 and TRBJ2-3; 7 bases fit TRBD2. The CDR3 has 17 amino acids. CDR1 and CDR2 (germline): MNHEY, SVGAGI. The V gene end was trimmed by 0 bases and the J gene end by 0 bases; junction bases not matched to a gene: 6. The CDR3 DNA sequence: TGTGCCAGCAGTTACTCGATTCCTAGCGGCAGCACAGATACGCAGTATTTT. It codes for CASSYSIPSGSTDTQYF.

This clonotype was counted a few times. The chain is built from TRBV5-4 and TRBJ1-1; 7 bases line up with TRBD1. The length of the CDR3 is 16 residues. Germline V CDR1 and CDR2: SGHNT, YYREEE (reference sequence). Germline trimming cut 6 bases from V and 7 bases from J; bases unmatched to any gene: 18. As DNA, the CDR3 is TGTGCCAGCACTAGACCTGGGACAGCCTTAGGGGGTGAAGCTTTCTTT. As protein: CASTRPGTALGGEAFF.

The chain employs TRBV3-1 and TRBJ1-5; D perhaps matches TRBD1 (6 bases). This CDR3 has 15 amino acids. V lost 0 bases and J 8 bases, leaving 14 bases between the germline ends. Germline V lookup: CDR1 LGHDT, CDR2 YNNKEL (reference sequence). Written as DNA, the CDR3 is TGTGCCAGCAGCCAAGAACCTGGGGGCGCGGAGCCCCAGCATTTT. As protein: CASSQEPGGAEPQHF.

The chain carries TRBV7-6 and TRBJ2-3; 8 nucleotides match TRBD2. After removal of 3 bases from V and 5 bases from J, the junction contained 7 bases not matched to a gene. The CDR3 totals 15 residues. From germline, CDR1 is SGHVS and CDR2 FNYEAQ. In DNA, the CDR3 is TGTGCCAGCAGCTTCGCACGGGGGGGTGGAGATACGCAGTATTTT. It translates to CASSFARGGGDTQYF.

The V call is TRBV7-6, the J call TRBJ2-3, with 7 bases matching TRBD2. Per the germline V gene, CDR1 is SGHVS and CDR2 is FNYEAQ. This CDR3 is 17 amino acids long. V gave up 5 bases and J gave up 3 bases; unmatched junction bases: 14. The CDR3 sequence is CASSRHGTGGSTDTQYF. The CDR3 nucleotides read TGTGCCAGCAGCCGGCATGGGACGGGAGGTTCGACAGATACGCAGTATTTT.

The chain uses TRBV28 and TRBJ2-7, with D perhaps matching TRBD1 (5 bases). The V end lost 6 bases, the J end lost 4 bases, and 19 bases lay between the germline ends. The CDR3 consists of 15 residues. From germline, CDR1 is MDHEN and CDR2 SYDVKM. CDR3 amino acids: CASRTQIGVGYEQYF. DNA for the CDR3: TGTGCCAGCAGAACCCAGATAGGGGTGGGGTACGAGCAGTACTTC.

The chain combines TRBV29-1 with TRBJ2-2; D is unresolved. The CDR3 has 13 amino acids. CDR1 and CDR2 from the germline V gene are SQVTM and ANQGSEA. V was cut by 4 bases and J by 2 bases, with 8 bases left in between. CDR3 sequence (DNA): TGCAGCGTTGTTTGGTCAAACACCGGGGAGCTGTTTTTT. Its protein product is CSVVWSNTGELFF.

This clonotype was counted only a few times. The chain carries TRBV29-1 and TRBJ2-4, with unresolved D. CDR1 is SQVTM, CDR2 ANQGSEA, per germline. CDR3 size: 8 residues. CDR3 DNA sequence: TGCAACCATCGCATTCAGTACTTC. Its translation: CNHRIQYF.

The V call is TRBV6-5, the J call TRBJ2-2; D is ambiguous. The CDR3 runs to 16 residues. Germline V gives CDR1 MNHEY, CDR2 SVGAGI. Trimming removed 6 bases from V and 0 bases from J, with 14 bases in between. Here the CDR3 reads CASRVYPRTNTGELFF. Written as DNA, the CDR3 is TGTGCCAGCAGAGTTTACCCCCGGACGAACACCGGGGAGCTGTTTTTT.

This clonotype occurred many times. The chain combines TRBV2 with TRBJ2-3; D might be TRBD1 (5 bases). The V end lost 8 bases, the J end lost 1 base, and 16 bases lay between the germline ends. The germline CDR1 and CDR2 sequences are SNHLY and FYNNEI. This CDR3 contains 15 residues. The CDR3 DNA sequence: TGTGCCAGCGGCGAAGCGACAGCTCGCACAGATACGCAGTATTTT. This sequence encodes CASGEATARTDTQYF.